This T cell receptor beta chain is from a study of T cells after posttransplantation cyclophosphamide. Findings and limits, study-wide: Recipient CMV seropositivity and CMV reactivation strongly tracked TRB clonality. Donor CD8+ memory clones often dominated recipient blood repertoires at later times.

The CDR3 length is 13 residues. The V end lost 3 bases, the J end lost 5 bases, and 11 bases lay between the germline ends. Per the germline V gene, CDR1 is GTSNPN and CDR2 is SVGIG (reference sequence). This clone was seen a handful of times. The antigen remains unidentified. Some clones are missing from TCRdb's copy, which holds only in-frame ones; the method was immunoSEQ multiplex PCR. Altogether more than 30,000 clones were found in the sample, and no singletons occur. The specimen sequenced was PBMCs. The receptor was isolated from a girl between 10 and 17 years old in good health, CMV-negative, and a related stem cell transplant donor. The chain uses TRBV30 and TRBJ1-5; a possible D gene is TRBD1 (5 bases). The CDR3 here is CAWSPGLDQPQHF. The CDR3 DNA sequence: TGTGCCTGGAGCCCGGGACTGGATCAGCCCCAGCATTTT.